This T cell receptor beta chain emerged from a study of T cell repertoires in cytomegalovirus infection. About the research overall: CMV epitopes used comprised recently identified HLA-C-restricted ones and well-studied HLA-B-restricted ones. Indicated by public TCR beta signatures were CMV infection and matching HLA type.

Each CDR3 protein gets one entry after TCRdb re-called the reads with MiXCR. The table has fewer than 850,000 distinct CDR3 sequences, 29% seen once; the top ten hold 10% to 15%. Broader study findings: Cumulative frequency (of public TCR beta family members) identified carriers of CMV plus the relevant HLA. HLA-C-restricted CMV clonotypes gave the most frequent clonotype in two of eight donors.

Concerning this clonotype: Its target is not known.

The sample consisted of cultured CD8+ T cells from PBMCs, taken from culture after CMV antigen stimulation. The TCR sequence derives from a human donor in good health (CMV status not recorded). Some clones in this sample may be carry-over from other donors' samples.

The CDR3 coding sequence is TGTGCCAGCACCCCCGACAGCAGCTCCTACAATGAGCAGTTCTTC. It encodes CASTPDSSSYNEQFF. This chain joins TRBV6-2 or TRBV6-3 and TRBJ2-1; possible D gene TRBD1, 5 bases. Trimming removed 7 bases from V and 0 bases from J, with 13 bases in between. Germline CDR1 reads MNHEY; CDR2 reads SVGEGT. This CDR3 region has 15 residues.